This TCR beta chain was profiled in a study of CD8+ T cells in alopecia areata. Across the whole study: At a dose of 5 to 10 mg twice daily, oral tofacitinib was given to treated patients. Study outcomes and limitations: Across lesional scalp, and particularly alopecia totalis/universalis, clonality surpassed that of normal scalp. Links between baseline CD8+ expansion and response need larger treated cohorts. Tofacitinib significantly brought down scalp clonality and expanded CD8+ clones among top 100.

A word on this clone: No antigen is known for it.

Documented treatment: oral pan-JAK inhibitor, 5-10 mg twice daily. CDR1 is MGHRA, CDR2 YSYEKL, per germline. Trimming removed 1 base from V and 5 bases from J; junction bases left unmatched: 4. This CDR3 has 15 amino acids. Once RNA had been extracted, it was reverse transcribed into cDNA to act as the sequencing template. Method: immunoSEQ multiplex PCR; TCRdb's copy keeps in-frame clones and lacks some. The sample carries about 290,000 clones, roughly 64% recorded once. The sequences come from CD4+ T cells sorted from blood, collected at week 24, from a patient treated with tofacitinib. This rearrangement joins TRBV4-1 to TRBJ1-2, with 10 bases fitting TRBD1. The source is a human donor with alopecia areata. The CDR3 bases are TGCGCCAGCAGCCAAGGGACAGGGGGACGGTATGGCTACACCTTC. It is translated as CASSQGTGGRYGYTF.